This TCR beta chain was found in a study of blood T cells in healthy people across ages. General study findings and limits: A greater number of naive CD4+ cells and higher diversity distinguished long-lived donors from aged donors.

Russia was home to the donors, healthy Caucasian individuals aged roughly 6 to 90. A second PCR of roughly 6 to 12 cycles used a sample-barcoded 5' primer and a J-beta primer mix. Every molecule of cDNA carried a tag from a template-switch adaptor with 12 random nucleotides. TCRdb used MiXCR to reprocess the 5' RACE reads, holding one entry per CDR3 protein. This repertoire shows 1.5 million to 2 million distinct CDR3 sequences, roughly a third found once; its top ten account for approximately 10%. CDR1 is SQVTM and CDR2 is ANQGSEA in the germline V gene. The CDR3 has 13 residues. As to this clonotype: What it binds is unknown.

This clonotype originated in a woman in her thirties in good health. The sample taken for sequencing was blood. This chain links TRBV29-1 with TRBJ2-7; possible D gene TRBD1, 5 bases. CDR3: CSYPPRVHYEQYF. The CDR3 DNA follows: TGCAGTTATCCTCCCAGGGTCCACTACGAGCAGTACTTC.